The next 21 T cell receptor beta chains were all read from a single sample in a study of CD4 T cells in relation to SARS-CoV-2 and coronaviruses. These receptors lack a known antigen. The repertoire was sequenced with immunoSEQ multiplex PCR; TCRdb's copy has only in-frame clones and lacks some. Seen here are about 38,000 clones, 60% to 80% observed once, and the top ten hold roughly 22%. The sequenced sample was memory CD4+ T cells from PBMCs, cultured in vitro. The receptor set was obtained from an adult with COVID-19.

The rearrangement uses TRBV10-3 and TRBJ2-3; maybe TRBD1 (5 bases). Germline V lookup: CDR1 ENHRY, CDR2 SYGVKD. The CDR3 runs 12 residues. Trimming cost V 11 bases and J 3 bases, with 12 bases left between them. The CDR3 here is CAVQGGTDTQYF. CDR3 sequence (DNA): TGTGCCGTGCAGGGTGGGACAGATACGCAGTATTTT.

The chain couples TRBV10-3 to TRBJ2-1, with TRBD1 matching over 9 bases. Trimming removed 6 bases from V and 1 base from J; junction bases left unmatched: 4. The CDR3 length is 15 residues. In germline, CDR1 is ENHRY, CDR2 SYGVKD. The CDR3 sequence is CAISAGQGSYNEQFF. The CDR3 DNA reads as TGTGCCATCAGCGCCGGACAGGGGTCCTACAATGAGCAGTTCTTC.

This chain links TRBV3-1 (or the pseudogene TRBV3-2) with TRBJ1-5; unclear D gene. CDR3 size: 14 residues. Germline loops: CDR1 LGHDT, CDR2 YNNKEL (reference sequence). Trimming pared 6 bases from V and 0 bases from J, leaving 9 bases between. CDR3 in amino acids: CASSSGDSNQPQHF. Here the CDR3 DNA reads TGTGCCAGCAGTTCGGGAGATAGCAATCAGCCCCAGCATTTT.

The chain is built from TRBV6-5 and TRBJ2-7; D possibly corresponds to TRBD1 (5 bases). V was cut by 5 bases and J by 6 bases, with 17 bases left in between. CDR1 and CDR2 (germline): MNHEY, SVGAGI. The CDR3 contains 14 residues. The CDR3 reads CASSLGLGLGEQYF. CDR3 nucleotides: TGTGCCAGCAGTCTCGGGTTGGGGCTGGGCGAGCAGTACTTC.

This clone showed up just a few times. The rearrangement uses TRBV9 and TRBJ1-2; TRBD1 matches at 7 bases. CDR1 and CDR2 (germline): SGDLS, YYNGEE. This CDR3 is built from 15 residues. Trimming at V came to 0 bases and at J to 4 bases, leaving 6 bases not matched to a gene. For the CDR3, the DNA is TGTGCCAGCAGCGTAGCTCTGGGACAGTCCTATGGCTACACCTTC. As protein: CASSVALGQSYGYTF.

This chain connects TRBV28 to TRBJ1-5, with TRBD1 as a possible D gene (5 bases). Trimming removed 7 bases from V and 9 bases from J, with 31 bases in between. The CDR3 consists of 18 residues. CDR1 and CDR2 (germline): MDHEN, SYDVKM. CDR3 DNA: TGTGCCAGCAAGAACTTAATGGGGCTCCCCCCGAGTTTATCGCCCCAGCATTTT. It codes for CASKNLMGLPPSLSPQHF.

The chain joins TRBV10-3 to TRBJ1-1; 7 nucleotides agree with TRBD1. This CDR3 contains 14 residues. With 6 bases clipped from V and 1 base from J, the junction kept 5 bases outside the gene matches. Per germline, CDR1 ENHRY and CDR2 SYGVKD. CDR3: CAIRSDRRNTEAFF. CDR3 nucleotide sequence: TGTGCCATCAGATCGGACAGGAGGAACACTGAAGCTTTCTTT.

Only one count was recorded for this clone. This chain links TRBV5-1 with TRBJ2-5; D not resolved. The V and J ends lost 2 bases and 4 bases respectively, with 15 bases between them. This CDR3 is 15 amino acids long. The germline gives CDR1 SGHRS, CDR2 YFSETQ. In DNA, the CDR3 is TGCGCCAGCAGCTTAAGGGCTCTGGAGCGAGAGACCCAGTACTTC. It encodes CASSLRALERETQYF.

This sequence joins TRBV30 and TRBJ1-2; D unresolved. CDR3 length equals 15 residues. Trimming took 2 bases from V and 6 from J, leaving 19 bases between them. The germline V gene encodes CDR1 GTSNPN and CDR2 SVGIG (reference sequence). The CDR3 DNA sequence: TGTGCCTGGAGTTGGTTGGATAGCTCATCCAATGGCTACACCTTC. It yields the protein CAWSWLDSSSNGYTF.

The gene calls are TRBV12-3 or TRBV12-4 and TRBJ2-3, with D unresolved. CDR3 size: 12 residues. Deletions cut 6 bases from V and 11 bases from J, with 15 bases between. The chain's CDR3 is CASSLYRVWQYF. The CDR3 DNA sequence: TGTGCCAGCAGCCTATACCGAGTCTGGCAGTATTTT.

This chain connects TRBV7-8 to TRBJ1-5; D not certain. The germline V gene encodes CDR1 SGHVS and CDR2 FQNEAQ. CDR3 length: 15 residues. Trimming removed 5 bases at V and 6 bases at J, with 17 bases between. The CDR3 DNA sequence: TGTGCCAGCAGCCGAGACTGGGAAGTAGGTCAGCCCCAGCATTTT. Encoded protein: CASSRDWEVGQPQHF.

This clone appeared once. V and J are TRBV28 and TRBJ1-2; D is ambiguous. Germline CDR1 and CDR2: MDHEN and SYDVKM. Trimming pared 5 bases from V and 4 bases from J, leaving 8 bases between. This CDR3 has 12 residues. The CDR3 DNA is TGTGCCAGCAGTCCCTCAAGCTATGGCTACACCTTC. This sequence encodes CASSPSSYGYTF.

The chain joins TRBV5-3 to TRBJ2-7; D assignment may be TRBD1 or TRBD2 (5 bases each). TRBV5-3 is filed as an ORF, its function uncertain. V lost 3 bases and J lost 1, with 11 bases in between. This CDR3 contains 14 residues. This CDR3 reads CARSSGRLSYEQYF. The CDR3 coding sequence is TGTGCCAGAAGCTCGGGACGGTTATCCTACGAGCAGTACTTC.

The chain links TRBV30 to TRBJ2-3; D is uncertain. V lost 4 bases to trimming and J lost 1 base, with 6 bases between them. The CDR3 extends over 12 amino acids. CDR1 GTSNPN and CDR2 SVGIG come from the germline V gene (reference sequence). This CDR3 reads CAWNAGTDTQYF. CDR3 nucleotide sequence: TGTGCCTGGAATGCGGGCACAGATACGCAGTATTTT.

The chain links TRBV2 to TRBJ2-1, with 9 nucleotides matching TRBD1. CDR3 length: 15 amino acids. Germline CDR1 and CDR2: SNHLY and FYNNEI. J lost 3 bases, V lost 6 bases, and 6 bases had no gene match. The CDR3 nucleotides are TGTGCCAGCAGCTACGGGACAGGGTTCTACAATGAGCAGTTCTTC. It encodes CASSYGTGFYNEQFF.

This rearrangement joins TRBV30 to TRBJ1-2; D is perhaps TRBD1 (5 bases). Germline V gives CDR1 GTSNPN, CDR2 SVGIG (reference sequence). V gave up 8 bases and J gave up 3 bases, with 19 bases separating them. This CDR3 comprises 14 residues. CDR3 region: CARTSAGWDYGYTF. The CDR3 nucleotides are TGTGCCCGGACATCGGCGGGCTGGGACTATGGCTACACCTTC.

This chain uses TRBV7-9 with TRBJ1-1, with D unresolved. The CDR3 runs to 13 residues. Trimming removed 6 bases at V and 6 bases at J, with 14 bases between. The germline CDR1 and CDR2 sequences are SEHNR and FQNEAQ (reference sequence). The DNA for the CDR3 is TGTGCCAGCAGACCAACAGTGATGGCTGAAGCTTTCTTT. Residues: CASRPTVMAEAFF.

V usage is TRBV7-8 and J usage is TRBJ2-7; D call uncertain. Germline CDR1 and CDR2: SGHVS and FQNEAQ. The V gene lost 2 bases and the J gene lost 0 bases, with 17 bases spanning the gap. The CDR3 is 17 residues long. The CDR3 sequence: CASSLSGWIRSSYEQYF. The CDR3 DNA is TGTGCCAGCAGCTTATCTGGGTGGATTAGGTCCTCCTACGAGCAGTACTTC.

In this sample, this clone turned up a few times. The CDR3 nucleotides are TGTGCCAGCAGCTTGCGGCTAGCGGAGGCCTACGAGCAGTACTTC. It yields the protein CASSLRLAEAYEQYF. The V and J genes are TRBV5-5 and TRBJ2-7; 7 positions match TRBD2. Germline trimming cut 1 base from V and 2 bases from J; bases unmatched to any gene: 6. In germline, CDR1 is SGHKS, CDR2 YYEKEE (reference sequence). The CDR3 spans 15 residues.

This clone was picked up a small number of times. The chain couples TRBV29-1 to TRBJ2-7, with 10 bases lining up with TRBD1. The CDR3 runs to 13 residues. CDR1 and CDR2 from the germline V gene are SQVTM and ANQGSEA. J lost 2 bases, V lost 7 bases, and 5 bases had no gene match. CDR3 loop: CSAWTGGTYEQYF. The CDR3 DNA reads TGCAGCGCCTGGACAGGGGGTACCTACGAGCAGTACTTC.

The V call is TRBV1, the J call TRBJ1-1; the table gives TRBD1 as D, unverified against the DNA. TRBV1 is tagged as a pseudogene. This CDR3 has 14 residues. CDR3: CTSSQCQGNTEAFF. The CDR3 nucleotides are TGCACCAGCAGCCAATGTCAGGGTAACACTGAAGCTTTCTTT.